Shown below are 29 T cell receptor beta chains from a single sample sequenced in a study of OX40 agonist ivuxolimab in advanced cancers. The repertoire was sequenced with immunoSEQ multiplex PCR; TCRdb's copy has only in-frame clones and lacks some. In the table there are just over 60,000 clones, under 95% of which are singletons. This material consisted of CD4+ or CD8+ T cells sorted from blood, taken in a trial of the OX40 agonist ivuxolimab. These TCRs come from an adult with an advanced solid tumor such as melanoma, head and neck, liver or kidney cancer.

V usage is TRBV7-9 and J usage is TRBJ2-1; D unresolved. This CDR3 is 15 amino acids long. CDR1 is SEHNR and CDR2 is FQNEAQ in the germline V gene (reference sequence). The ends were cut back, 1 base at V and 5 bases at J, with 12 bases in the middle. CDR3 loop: CASSLVVESNNEQFF. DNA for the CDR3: TGTGCCAGCAGCTTAGTAGTGGAGAGTAACAATGAGCAGTTCTTC.

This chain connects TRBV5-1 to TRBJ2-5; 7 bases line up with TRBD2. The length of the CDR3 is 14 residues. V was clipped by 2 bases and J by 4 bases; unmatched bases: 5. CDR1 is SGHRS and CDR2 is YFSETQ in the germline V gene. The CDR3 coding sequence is TGCGCCAGCAGCTTTTTGGGACTACGAGAGACCCAGTACTTC. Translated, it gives CASSFLGLRETQYF.

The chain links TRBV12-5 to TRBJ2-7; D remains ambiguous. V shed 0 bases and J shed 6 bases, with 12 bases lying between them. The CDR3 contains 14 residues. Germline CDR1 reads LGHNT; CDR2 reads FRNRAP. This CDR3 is CASGLVQSASEQYF. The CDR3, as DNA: TGTGCTAGTGGTTTGGTACAGTCAGCGTCCGAGCAGTACTTC. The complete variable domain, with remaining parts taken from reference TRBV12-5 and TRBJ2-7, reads DARVTQTPRHKVTEMGQEVTMRCQPILGHNTVFWYRQTMMQGLELLAYFRNRAPLDDSGMPKDRFSAEMPDATLATLKIQPSEPRDSAVYFCASGLVQSASEQYFGPGTRLTVT.

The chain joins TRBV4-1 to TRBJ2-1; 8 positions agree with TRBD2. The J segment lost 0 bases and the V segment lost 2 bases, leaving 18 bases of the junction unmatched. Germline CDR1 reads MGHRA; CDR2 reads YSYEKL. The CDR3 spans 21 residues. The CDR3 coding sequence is TGCGCCAGCAGCCAAAGCCCCAGAGGGACTAGATGGAAGTTCTCCTACAATGAGCAGTTCTTC. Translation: CASSQSPRGTRWKFSYNEQFF.

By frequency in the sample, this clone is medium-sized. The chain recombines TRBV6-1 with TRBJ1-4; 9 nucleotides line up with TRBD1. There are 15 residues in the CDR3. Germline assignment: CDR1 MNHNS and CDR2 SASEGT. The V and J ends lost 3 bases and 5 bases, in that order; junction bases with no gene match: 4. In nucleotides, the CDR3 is TGTGCCAGCAGTGAGGCGACAGGGGGAAATGAAAAACTGTTTTTT. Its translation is CASSEATGGNEKLFF.

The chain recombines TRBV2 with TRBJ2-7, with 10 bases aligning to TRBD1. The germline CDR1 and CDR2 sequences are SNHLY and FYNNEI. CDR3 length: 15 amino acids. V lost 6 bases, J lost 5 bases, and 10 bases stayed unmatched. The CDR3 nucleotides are TGTGCCAGCAGCGATAGGACAGGGGGGCAGGACGAGCAGTACTTC. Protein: CASSDRTGGQDEQYF.

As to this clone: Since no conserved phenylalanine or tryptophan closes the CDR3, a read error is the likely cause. As DNA, the CDR3 is TGCAGCGTTTACGATTCACCCCTCCACCTT. This codes for CSVYDSPLHL. The chain is built from TRBV29-1 and TRBJ1-6, with D hard to call. From germline, CDR1 is SQVTM and CDR2 ANQGSEA. V was shortened by 5 bases and J by 8 bases, with 4 bases between the two germline ends. The CDR3 has 10 amino acids.

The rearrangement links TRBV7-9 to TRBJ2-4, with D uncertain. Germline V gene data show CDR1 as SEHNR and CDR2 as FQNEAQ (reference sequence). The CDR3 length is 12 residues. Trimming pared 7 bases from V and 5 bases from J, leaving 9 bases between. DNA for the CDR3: TGTGCCAGCAAAGACAACGAAAACATTCAGTACTTC. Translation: CASKDNENIQYF.

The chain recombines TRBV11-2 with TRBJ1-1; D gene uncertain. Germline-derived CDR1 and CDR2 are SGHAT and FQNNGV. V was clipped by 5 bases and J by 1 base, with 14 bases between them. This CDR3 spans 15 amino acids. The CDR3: CASSHVGGENTEAFF. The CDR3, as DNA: TGTGCCAGCAGCCACGTGGGAGGCGAGAACACTGAAGCTTTCTTT.

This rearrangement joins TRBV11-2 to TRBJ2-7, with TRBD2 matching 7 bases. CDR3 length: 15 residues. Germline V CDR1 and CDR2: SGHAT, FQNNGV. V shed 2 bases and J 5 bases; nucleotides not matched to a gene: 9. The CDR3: CASSLFGLGGNEQYF. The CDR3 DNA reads TGTGCCAGCAGCTTATTCGGATTGGGGGGGAACGAGCAGTACTTC. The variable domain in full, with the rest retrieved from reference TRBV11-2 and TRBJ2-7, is EAGVAQSPRYKIIEKRQSVAFWCNPISGHATLYWYQQILGQGPKLLIQFQNNGVVDDSQLPKDRFSAERLKGVDSTLKIQPAKLEDSAVYLCASSLFGLGGNEQYFGPGTRLTVT.

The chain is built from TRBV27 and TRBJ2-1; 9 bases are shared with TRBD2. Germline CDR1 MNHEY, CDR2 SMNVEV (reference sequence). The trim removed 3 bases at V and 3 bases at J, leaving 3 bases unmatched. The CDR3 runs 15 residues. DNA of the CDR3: TGTGCCAGCAGTTTGACTAGCGGTTACTACAATGAGCAGTTCTTC. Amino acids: CASSLTSGYYNEQFF.

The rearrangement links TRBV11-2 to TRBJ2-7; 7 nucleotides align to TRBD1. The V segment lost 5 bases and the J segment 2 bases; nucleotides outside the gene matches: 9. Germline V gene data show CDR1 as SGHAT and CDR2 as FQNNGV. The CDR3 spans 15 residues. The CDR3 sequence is CASSPKPGQPYEQYF. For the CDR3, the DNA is TGTGCCAGCAGCCCAAAACCGGGACAGCCCTACGAGCAGTACTTC.

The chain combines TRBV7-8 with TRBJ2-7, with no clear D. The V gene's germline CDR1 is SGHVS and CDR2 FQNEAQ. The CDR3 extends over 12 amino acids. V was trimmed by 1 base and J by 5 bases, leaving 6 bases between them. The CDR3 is CASSLVFHEQYF. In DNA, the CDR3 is TGTGCCAGCAGCTTAGTTTTCCACGAGCAGTACTTC.

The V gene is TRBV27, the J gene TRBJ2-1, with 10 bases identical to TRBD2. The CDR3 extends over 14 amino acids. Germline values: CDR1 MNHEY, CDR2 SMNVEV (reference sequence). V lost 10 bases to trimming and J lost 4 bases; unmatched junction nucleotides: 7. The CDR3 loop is CATAAGGEYNEQFF. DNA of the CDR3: TGTGCCACCGCAGCGGGAGGGGAATACAATGAGCAGTTCTTC.

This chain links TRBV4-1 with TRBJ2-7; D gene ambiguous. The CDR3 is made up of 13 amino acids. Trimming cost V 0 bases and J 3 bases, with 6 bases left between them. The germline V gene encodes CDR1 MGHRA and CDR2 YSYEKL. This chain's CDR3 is CASSQDVGYEQYF. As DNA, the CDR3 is TGCGCCAGCAGCCAAGACGTGGGCTACGAGCAGTACTTC.

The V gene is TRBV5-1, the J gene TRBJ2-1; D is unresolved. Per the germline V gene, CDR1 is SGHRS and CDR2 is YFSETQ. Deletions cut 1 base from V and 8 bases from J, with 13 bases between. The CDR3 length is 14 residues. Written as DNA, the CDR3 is TGCGCCAGCAGCTTGCCCTCAGGTTCTGATGAGCAGTTCTTC. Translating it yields CASSLPSGSDEQFF.

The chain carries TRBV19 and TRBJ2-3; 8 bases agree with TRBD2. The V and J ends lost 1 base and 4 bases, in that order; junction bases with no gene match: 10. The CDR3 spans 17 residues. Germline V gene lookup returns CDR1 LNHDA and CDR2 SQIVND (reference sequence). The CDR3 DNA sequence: TGTGCCAGTAGTATAGTTGCGGGAGGCGTCCCTGCAGATACGCAGTATTTT. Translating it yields CASSIVAGGVPADTQYF.

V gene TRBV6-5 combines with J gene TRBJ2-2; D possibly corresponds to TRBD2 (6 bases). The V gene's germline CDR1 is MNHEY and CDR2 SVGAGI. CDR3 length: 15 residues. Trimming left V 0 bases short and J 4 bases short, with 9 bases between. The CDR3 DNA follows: TGTGCCAGCAGTTACTCGCGACTAGTCACCGGGGAGCTGTTTTTT. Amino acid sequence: CASSYSRLVTGELFF.

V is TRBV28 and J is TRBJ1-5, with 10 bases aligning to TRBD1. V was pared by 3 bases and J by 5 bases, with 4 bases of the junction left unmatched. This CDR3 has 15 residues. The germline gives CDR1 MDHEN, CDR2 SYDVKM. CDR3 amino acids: CASSFRGQGDQPQHF. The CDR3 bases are TGTGCCAGCAGTTTCCGCGGACAGGGGGATCAGCCCCAGCATTTT.

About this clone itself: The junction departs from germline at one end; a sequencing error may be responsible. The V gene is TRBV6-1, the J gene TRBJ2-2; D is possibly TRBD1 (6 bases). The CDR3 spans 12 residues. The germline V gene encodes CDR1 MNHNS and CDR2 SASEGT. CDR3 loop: CASRTGTRELFF. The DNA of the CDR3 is TGTGCCAGCAGGACAGGCACCAGGGAGCTGTTTTTT.

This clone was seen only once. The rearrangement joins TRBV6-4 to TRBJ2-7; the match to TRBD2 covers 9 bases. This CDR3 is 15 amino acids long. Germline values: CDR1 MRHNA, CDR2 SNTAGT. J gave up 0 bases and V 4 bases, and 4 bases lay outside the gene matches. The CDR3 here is CASSVLSGSSYEQYF. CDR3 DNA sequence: TGTGCCAGCAGTGTCCTTAGCGGGAGCTCCTACGAGCAGTACTTC.

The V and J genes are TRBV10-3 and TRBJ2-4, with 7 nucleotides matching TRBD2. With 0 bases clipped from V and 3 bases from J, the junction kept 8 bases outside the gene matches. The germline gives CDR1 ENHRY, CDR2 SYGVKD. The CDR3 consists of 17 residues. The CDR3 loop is CAISESGLGDYKNIQYF. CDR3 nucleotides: TGTGCCATCAGTGAGTCGGGTTTAGGGGACTACAAAAACATTCAGTACTTC.

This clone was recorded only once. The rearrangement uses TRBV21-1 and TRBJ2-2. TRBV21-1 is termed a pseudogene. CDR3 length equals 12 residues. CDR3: CASKGHPGELFF. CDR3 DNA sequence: TGTGCCAGCAAGGGCCACCCCGGGGAGCTGTTTTTT.

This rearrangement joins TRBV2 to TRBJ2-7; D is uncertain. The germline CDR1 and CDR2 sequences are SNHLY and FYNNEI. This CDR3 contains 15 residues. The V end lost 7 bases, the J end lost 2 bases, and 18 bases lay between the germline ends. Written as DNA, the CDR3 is TGTGCCAGCATCGCACCAGGCACTCGGACCTACGAGCAGTACTTC. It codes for CASIAPGTRTYEQYF.

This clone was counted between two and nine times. CDR3 DNA: TGTGCCAGCAGTGCGGGCGAGCAGTACTTC. Its protein product is CASSAGEQYF. The chain is built from TRBV2 and TRBJ2-7; D is ambiguous. This CDR3 has 10 residues. The germline V gene has CDR1 SNHLY and CDR2 FYNNEI. The V and J ends lost 4 bases and 6 bases respectively, with 4 bases between them.

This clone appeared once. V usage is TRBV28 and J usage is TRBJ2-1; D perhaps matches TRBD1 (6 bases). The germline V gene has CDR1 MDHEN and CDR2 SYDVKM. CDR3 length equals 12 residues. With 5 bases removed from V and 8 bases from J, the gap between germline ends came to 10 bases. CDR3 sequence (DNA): TGTGCCAGCAGTACAGGGATGGATGAGCAGTTCTTC. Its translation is CASSTGMDEQFF.

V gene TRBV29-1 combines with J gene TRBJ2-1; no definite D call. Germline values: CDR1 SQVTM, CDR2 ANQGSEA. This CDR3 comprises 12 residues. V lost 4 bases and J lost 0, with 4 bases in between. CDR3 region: CSVGASYNEQFF. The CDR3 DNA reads TGCAGCGTTGGTGCCTCCTACAATGAGCAGTTCTTC.

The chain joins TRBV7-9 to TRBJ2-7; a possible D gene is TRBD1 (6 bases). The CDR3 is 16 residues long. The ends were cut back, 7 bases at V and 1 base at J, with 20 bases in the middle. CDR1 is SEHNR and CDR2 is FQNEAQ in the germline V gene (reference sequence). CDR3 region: CASTPPPTGLSYEQYF. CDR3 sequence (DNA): TGTGCCAGCACCCCTCCCCCGACAGGCCTTTCCTACGAGCAGTACTTC.

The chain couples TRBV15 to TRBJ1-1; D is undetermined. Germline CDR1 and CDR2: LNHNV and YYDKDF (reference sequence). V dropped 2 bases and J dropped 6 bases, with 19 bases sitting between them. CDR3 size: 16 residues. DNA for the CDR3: TGTGCCACCAGCAGACCATCGTTTAGAGGATTTCCTGAAGCTTTCTTT. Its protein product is CATSRPSFRGFPEAFF.